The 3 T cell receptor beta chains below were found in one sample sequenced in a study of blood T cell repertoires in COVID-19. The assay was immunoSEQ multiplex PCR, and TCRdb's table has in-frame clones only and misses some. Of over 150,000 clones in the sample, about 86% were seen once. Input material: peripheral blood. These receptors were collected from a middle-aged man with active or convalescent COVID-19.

CDR3 in DNA: TGTGCCAGCAGCCAGGGGACTAGCGGACGTCTGGAGACCCAGTACTTC. Translating it yields CASSQGTSGRLETQYF. The chain joins TRBV3-1 (or the pseudogene TRBV3-2) to TRBJ2-5; 11 nucleotides align to TRBD2. Germline V gene lookup returns CDR1 LGHDT and CDR2 YNNKEL (reference sequence). This CDR3 has 16 residues. V was clipped by 3 bases and J by 5 bases; unmatched bases: 8.

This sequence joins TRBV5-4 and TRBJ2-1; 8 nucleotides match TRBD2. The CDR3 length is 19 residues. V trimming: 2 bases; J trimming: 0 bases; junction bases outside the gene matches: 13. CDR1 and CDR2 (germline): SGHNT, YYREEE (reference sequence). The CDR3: CASSLPSGSGVSSYNEQFF. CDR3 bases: TGTGCCAGCAGCTTACCCAGCGGTAGCGGGGTAAGCTCCTACAATGAGCAGTTCTTC.

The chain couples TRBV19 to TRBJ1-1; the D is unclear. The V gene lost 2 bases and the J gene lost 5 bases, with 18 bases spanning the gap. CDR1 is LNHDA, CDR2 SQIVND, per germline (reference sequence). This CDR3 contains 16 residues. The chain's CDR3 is CASSISPGVPVTEAFF. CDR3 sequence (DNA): TGTGCCAGTAGTATATCCCCGGGAGTCCCGGTGACTGAAGCTTTCTTT.